What follows is one T cell receptor beta chain and its context. V trimming: 4 bases; J trimming: 7 bases; junction bases outside the gene matches: 6. In germline, CDR1 is SGHRS, CDR2 YFSETQ. The CDR3 runs 15 residues. Semi-nested PCR with Nested Universal Primer A followed constant-region reverse priming of full-length variable regions. TCRdb processed the 5' RACE reads anew with MiXCR; each CDR3 protein has one entry. The repertoire holds roughly 38,000 distinct CDR3 sequences, with approximately 17% as singletons. Sample: naive CD4+ T cells sorted from a lymph node. Subset here: naive CD4+ T cells, CD4+CD45RA+CD25-. The J gene is TRBJ2-1, the V gene TRBV5-1, with 12 bases matching TRBD2. This TCR was recovered from a female donor with breast cancer. The CDR3 here is CASSLDGTSGNEQFF. The CDR3 DNA sequence: TGCGCCAGCAGCCTGGATGGGACTAGCGGGAATGAGCAGTTCTTC.